The sequence of this TCR beta chain was determined in a study of CD8 T cells in ankylosing spondylitis. The study, taken as a whole, reports: A TCR beta motif made of fewer than 10 highly homologous variants seemed typical of ankylosing spondylitis blood. The clones that were linked to disease were reported to be significantly enriched in matched synovial fluid samples from ankylosing spondylitis patients.

This clonotype was seen ten or more times. Its specificity is not known. Generation of TCR beta libraries employed quantitative 5'-RACE incorporating molecular barcodes. MiXCR, applied by TCRdb to the 5' RACE reads, yields one record per CDR3 protein. The table has around 450,000 distinct CDR3 sequences, roughly 26% seen once. Germline CDR1 ENHRY, CDR2 SYGVKD. The CDR3 has 13 residues. Trimming cost V 2 bases and J 4 bases, with 9 bases left between them. This receptor was obtained from a male donor with ankylosing spondylitis. The gene calls are TRBV10-3 and TRBJ2-7, with a weak D call TRBD2 (6 bases). Input material: blood, either unsorted or a sorted T cell fraction (not recorded which). The CDR3 DNA reads TGTGCCATCAGTGAGAGTGGGGGGTACGAGCAGTACGTC. This translates into CAISESGGYEQYV.